This T cell receptor beta chain comes out of a study of blood T cell repertoires in COVID-19. V dropped 7 bases and J dropped 1; count of bases not matched to a gene: 3. Per the germline V gene, CDR1 is MNHEY and CDR2 is SVGAGI. The CDR3 covers 15 residues. Profiled with immunoSEQ multiplex PCR; TCRdb holds only in-frame clones, not every one. In the table there are some 25,000 clones, 75% to 90% of which are singletons. The TCR originated in a woman in her seventies with COVID-19, enrolled during active disease. Sequenced input: peripheral blood. The V and J genes are TRBV6-5 and TRBJ2-3; 12 bases align to TRBD2. The CDR3 region is CASKTSGSGTDTQYF. The CDR3 DNA follows: TGTGCCAGCAAGACTAGCGGGAGCGGCACAGATACGCAGTATTTT.